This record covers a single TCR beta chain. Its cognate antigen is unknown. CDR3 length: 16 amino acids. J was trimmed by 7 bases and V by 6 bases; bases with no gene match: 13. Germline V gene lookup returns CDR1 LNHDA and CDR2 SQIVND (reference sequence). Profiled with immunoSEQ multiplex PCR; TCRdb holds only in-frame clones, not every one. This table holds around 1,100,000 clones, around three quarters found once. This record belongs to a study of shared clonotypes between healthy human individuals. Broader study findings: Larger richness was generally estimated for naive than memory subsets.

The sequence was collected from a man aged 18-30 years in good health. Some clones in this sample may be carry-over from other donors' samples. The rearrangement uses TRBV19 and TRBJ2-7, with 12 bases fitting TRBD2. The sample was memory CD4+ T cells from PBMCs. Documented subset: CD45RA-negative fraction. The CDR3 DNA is TGTGCCAGTAGACCTAGCGGGAGGGCCGGTGAAGAAGAGCAGTACTTC. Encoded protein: CASRPSGRAGEEEQYF.